A single sample is the source of the 19 T cell receptor beta chains below, sequenced in a study of technical replicates of blood from four donors. Repertoires were generated with immunoSEQ multiplex PCR, while TCRdb's copy carries only in-frame clones and drops some. The sample includes tens of thousands of clones, 90% to 95% of them seen just once. The sequencing sample was made of PBMCs. The receptors originated from a human donor in good health. Some clones in this sample may be carry-over from other donors' samples.

The J gene is TRBJ1-1, the V gene TRBV2; D is uncertain. V shed 2 bases and J shed 2 bases, with 15 bases lying between them. Germline V gene lookup returns CDR1 SNHLY and CDR2 FYNNEI. CDR3 size: 16 residues. The CDR3 bases are TGTGCCAGCAGTGAACGGGAGGGAAAGGGAAACACTGAAGCTTTCTTT. It is translated as CASSEREGKGNTEAFF.

The rearrangement joins TRBV7-2 to TRBJ2-1; 8 bases map to TRBD2. Per germline, CDR1 SGHTA and CDR2 FQGNSA. The V and J ends lost 5 bases and 6 bases, in that order; junction bases with no gene match: 12. The CDR3 loop spans 16 amino acids. The CDR3 sequence: CASSPGGRGGTNEQFF. CDR3 in DNA: TGTGCCAGCAGCCCGGGGGGACGGGGGGGTACCAATGAGCAGTTCTTC.

The CDR3 protein is CAITGVINYGYTF. The CDR3 nucleotides read TGTGCCATCACGGGGGTAATCAACTATGGCTACACCTTC. The chain uses TRBV10-3 and TRBJ1-2; D possibly corresponds to TRBD1 (5 bases). The V gene lost 7 bases and the J gene lost 2 bases, with 11 bases spanning the gap. The CDR3 spans 13 residues. Germline values: CDR1 ENHRY, CDR2 SYGVKD.

The V and J genes are TRBV7-3 and TRBJ2-3; perhaps TRBD2 as D (5 bases). This CDR3 has 13 amino acids. Trimming took off 5 bases at V and 5 bases at J, with 11 bases between the two ends. Germline V gene data show CDR1 as SGHTA and CDR2 as FQGTGA. The CDR3 coding sequence is TGTGCCAGCAGCCCAGGACTGGGAGATACGCAGTATTTT. It specifies CASSPGLGDTQYF.

The rearrangement uses TRBV7-2 and TRBJ2-5, with D uncertain. The germline V gene encodes CDR1 SGHTA and CDR2 FQGNSA. The V and J ends lost 5 bases and 5 bases respectively, with 15 bases between them. The CDR3 totals 14 residues. The CDR3 loop reads CASSAPVQAETQYF. CDR3 DNA sequence: TGTGCCAGCAGCGCTCCGGTACAAGCGGAGACCCAGTACTTC.

V gene TRBV6-5 combines with J gene TRBJ1-6; D is perhaps TRBD1 (6 bases). Trimming shortened V by 0 bases and J by 5 bases, and 11 bases separated the two germline ends. Germline-derived CDR1 and CDR2 are MNHEY and SVGAGI. This CDR3 is 16 amino acids long. CDR3 DNA sequence: TGTGCCAGCAGTTACTCTGGTTACAGGGATAATTCACCCCTCCACTTT. Translated, it gives CASSYSGYRDNSPLHF.

The chain employs TRBV4-1 and TRBJ2-5; 12 bases align to TRBD2. In germline, CDR1 is MGHRA, CDR2 YSYEKL. The length of the CDR3 is 16 residues. J gave up 5 bases and V 0 bases, and 4 bases lay outside the gene matches. In DNA form, the CDR3 reads TGCGCCAGCAGCCAAGATGGGCTAGCGGGAGGGGAGACCCAGTACTTC. It specifies CASSQDGLAGGETQYF.

The V call is TRBV7-2, the J call TRBJ2-1, with TRBD2 matching 7 bases. This CDR3 comprises 15 residues. With V trimmed by 8 bases and J by 0 bases, 7 bases remained unmatched. Germline-derived CDR1 and CDR2 are SGHTA and FQGNSA. Here the CDR3 DNA reads TGTGCCAGCCGGTTCGAGCGGGGCTCCTACAATGAGCAGTTCTTC. Residues: CASRFERGSYNEQFF.

This clone is a singleton in its sample. The V gene is TRBV6-1, the J gene TRBJ1-4; 9 nucleotides line up with TRBD1. CDR1 is MNHNS and CDR2 is SASEGT in the germline V gene. The CDR3 totals 14 residues. After removal of 3 bases from V and 7 bases from J, the junction contained 3 bases not matched to a gene. The CDR3 spells CASSDGTGLEKLFF. Written as DNA, the CDR3 is TGTGCCAGCAGTGACGGGACAGGGCTTGAAAAACTGTTTTTT.

V gene TRBV7-8 combines with J gene TRBJ1-1, with a tentative D call TRBD1 (5 bases). Germline V gives CDR1 SGHVS, CDR2 FQNEAQ. V lost 6 bases and J 0 bases, leaving 20 bases between the germline ends. The CDR3 consists of 17 residues. CDR3 region: CASRPLRDRQMNTEAFF. The CDR3 DNA reads TGTGCCAGCAGACCCCTTCGAGACAGACAAATGAACACTGAAGCTTTCTTT.

The chain couples TRBV7-2 to TRBJ1-6; 9 nucleotides line up with TRBD1. V lost 2 bases to trimming and J lost 8 bases; unmatched junction nucleotides: 7. Germline-derived CDR1 and CDR2 are SGHTA and FQGNSA. The CDR3 sequence is 16 residues long. The CDR3 DNA follows: TGTGCCAGCAGCTTACTACAGGGGGCGACGTATTCACCCCTCCACTTT. Protein product: CASSLLQGATYSPLHF.

The chain links TRBV27 to TRBJ2-7; 7 bases agree with TRBD1. The junction had 8 bases not matched to a gene; V was cut back by 4 bases and J by 2 bases. Germline values: CDR1 MNHEY, CDR2 SMNVEV (reference sequence). The CDR3 runs to 15 residues. The CDR3 nucleotides are TGTGCCAGCAGTTATTCCGGGACAGCAACCTACGAGCAGTACTTC. Protein: CASSYSGTATYEQYF.

This clone was seen only once. The rearrangement uses TRBV9 and TRBJ1-4; 9 positions match TRBD1. Germline values: CDR1 SGDLS, CDR2 YYNGEE. The CDR3 consists of 14 residues. The junction had 2 bases not matched to a gene; V was cut back by 3 bases and J by 5 bases. CDR3 protein: CASSAGTGNEKLFF. DNA of the CDR3: TGTGCCAGCAGCGCTGGGACAGGGAATGAAAAACTGTTTTTT. Supplemented by reference TRBV9 and TRBJ1-4, the full variable domain reads DSGVTQTPKHLITATGQRVTLRCSPRSGDLSVYWYQQSLDQGLQFLIQYYNGEERAKGNILERFSAQQFPDLHSELNLSSLELGDSALYFCASSAGTGNEKLFFGSGTQLSVL.

The chain has TRBV4-1 and TRBJ2-2, with 11 bases lining up with TRBD2. Germline V gives CDR1 MGHRA, CDR2 YSYEKL. The CDR3 loop spans 20 amino acids. V lost 4 bases, J lost 2 bases, and 15 bases stayed unmatched. The CDR3 DNA follows: TGCGCCAGCAGCCCAGGGTTAGGCACTAGCGGGAGACCCAACACCGGGGAGCTGTTTTTT. Translated: CASSPGLGTSGRPNTGELFF.

V is TRBV5-6 and J is TRBJ2-3; perhaps TRBD1 as D (6 bases). This CDR3 has 14 residues. V dropped 0 bases and J dropped 5 bases, with 10 bases sitting between them. Germline CDR1 reads SGHDT; CDR2 reads YYEEEE. CDR3 DNA sequence: TGTGCCAGCAGCTTGGTGGGGGCGGGAGATACGCAGTATTTT. Amino acids: CASSLVGAGDTQYF.

The rearrangement joins TRBV6-5 to TRBJ2-1, with 11 positions matching TRBD2. Losses at the gene ends were 7 bases for V and 7 bases for J; bases not matched to a gene: 9. Looked up from germline, CDR1 is MNHEY and CDR2 is SVGAGI. The length of the CDR3 is 15 residues. CDR3 DNA: TGTGCCAGCACCTCCGGGACTAGCGGCTCTAATGAGCAGTTCTTC. As protein: CASTSGTSGSNEQFF.

The chain is built from TRBV29-1 and TRBJ2-3; a possible D gene is TRBD2 (7 bases). The CDR3 consists of 13 residues. Germline CDR1 and CDR2: SQVTM and ANQGSEA. Between the trimmed V and J ends, which lost 5 bases and 0 bases, there was a span of 9 bases. Here the CDR3 reads CSVRGGSTDTQYF. CDR3 in DNA: TGCAGCGTTCGCGGGGGCAGCACAGATACGCAGTATTTT.

The rearrangement joins TRBV4-1 to TRBJ1-1, with a possible D match to TRBD1 (6 bases). The CDR3 contains 14 residues. Germline V gene lookup returns CDR1 MGHRA and CDR2 YSYEKL. V lost 5 bases to trimming and J lost 4 bases, with 14 bases between them. CDR3: CASSAYTGSTEAFF. CDR3 DNA sequence: TGCGCCAGCAGCGCATACACAGGGAGCACTGAAGCTTTCTTT.

The chain uses TRBV2 and TRBJ1-1; D is unresolved. Trimming shortened V by 3 bases and J by 2 bases, and 10 bases separated the two germline ends. The germline gives CDR1 SNHLY, CDR2 FYNNEI. CDR3 length equals 14 residues. The CDR3 loop reads CASSDAGENTEAFF. CDR3 nucleotides: TGTGCCAGCAGTGATGCGGGTGAAAACACTGAAGCTTTCTTT. The complete variable domain, with remaining parts taken from reference TRBV2 and TRBJ1-1, reads EPEVTQTPSHQVTQMGQEVILRCVPISNHLYFYWYRQILGQKVEFLVSFYNNEISEKSEIFDDQFSVERPDGSNFTLKIRSTKLEDSAMYFCASSDAGENTEAFFGQGTRLTVV.